Each of the 23 T cell receptor beta chains below was sequenced from the same sample in a study of T cell changes during pregnancy in multiple sclerosis. The table came from immunoSEQ multiplex PCR; TCRdb's copy has only in-frame clones and leaves some out. The data contain around 73,000 clones, almost 95% of them singletons. Material: peripheral blood, obtained in the third trimester of pregnancy. These receptors were obtained from a female donor in good health, enrolled as a control in a pregnancy study.

The chain carries TRBV6-5 and TRBJ2-3; TRBD1 might be the D (6 bases). There are 15 residues in the CDR3. Germline V gene data show CDR1 as MNHEY and CDR2 as SVGAGI. V gave up 0 bases and J gave up 6 bases, with 13 bases separating them. The CDR3 DNA sequence: TGTGCCAGCAGTTACTCGGGACATCCGAAGGATACGCAGTATTTT. Its protein product is CASSYSGHPKDTQYF.

The chain uses TRBV7-2 and TRBJ2-5; 9 bases align to TRBD1. The CDR3 runs to 14 residues. V lost 6 bases, J lost 5 bases, and 7 bases stayed unmatched. Germline V gene lookup returns CDR1 SGHTA and CDR2 FQGNSA. The CDR3 coding sequence is TGTGCCAGCAGTACAGAAGGGACAGGGGAGACCCAGTACTTC. Protein product: CASSTEGTGETQYF.

The rearrangement links TRBV28 to TRBJ1-1; D is possibly TRBD1 (5 bases). The V end was cut by 10 bases, the J end by 7 bases, with 16 bases between. This CDR3 has 12 residues. Germline lookup yields CDR1 MDHEN and CDR2 SYDVKM. The CDR3 DNA follows: TGTGCCACCTTAGACAGCAACCGTGAAGCTTTCTTT. This codes for CATLDSNREAFF.

The chain uses TRBV19 and TRBJ2-1; 10 positions match TRBD1. The germline V gene encodes CDR1 LNHDA and CDR2 SQIVND (reference sequence). V trimming: 4 bases; J trimming: 10 bases; junction bases outside the gene matches: 10. The CDR3 runs to 15 residues. For the CDR3, the DNA is TGTGCCAGTAGTAGACAGGGGGCAAGCCGTGGGGAGCAGTTCTTC. It codes for CASSRQGASRGEQFF.

This chain connects TRBV28 to TRBJ2-7; TRBD1 is a possible D gene (6 bases). CDR1 is MDHEN and CDR2 is SYDVKM in the germline V gene. The germline V and J ends were trimmed by 3 bases and 3 bases, with 15 bases remaining between them. The CDR3 spans 15 residues. The CDR3 spells CASSFVRGNIYEQYF. CDR3 DNA sequence: TGTGCCAGCAGTTTTGTGAGGGGGAATATCTACGAGCAGTACTTC. The variable domain in full, completed from reference TRBV28 and TRBJ2-7, reads DVKVTQSSRYLVKRTGEKVFLECVQDMDHENMFWYRQDPGLGLRLIYFSYDVKMKEKGDIPEGYSVSREKKERFSLILESASTNQTSMYLCASSFVRGNIYEQYFGPGTRLTVT.

The chain combines TRBV27 with TRBJ2-1, with TRBD1 matching 7 bases. With V trimmed by 5 bases and J by 3 bases, 1 base remained unmatched. Germline assignment: CDR1 MNHEY and CDR2 SMNVEV (reference sequence). The CDR3 is 13 residues long. In nucleotides, the CDR3 is TGTGCCAGCAGTAGGACAGGCTACAATGAGCAGTTCTTC. Translating gives CASSRTGYNEQFF.

The rearrangement joins TRBV11-3 to TRBJ2-3; 8 bases agree with TRBD2. Germline trimming cut 3 bases from V and 2 bases from J; bases unmatched to any gene: 4. The V gene's germline CDR1 is SGHNT and CDR2 YENEEA. The CDR3 contains 15 residues. CDR3 DNA sequence: TGTGCCAGCAGCTTTAGCGGGGTAGACACAGATACGCAGTATTTT. Translated, it gives CASSFSGVDTDTQYF. Supplemented by reference TRBV11-3 and TRBJ2-3, the full variable domain reads EAGVVQSPRYKIIEKKQPVAFWCNPISGHNTLYWYLQNLGQGPELLIRYENEEAVDDSQLPKDRFSAERLKGVDSTLKIQPAELGDSAVYLCASSFSGVDTDTQYFGPGTRLTVL.

This chain connects TRBV6-5 to TRBJ2-7; D may be TRBD2 (6 bases). This CDR3 is built from 14 residues. The V gene's germline CDR1 is MNHEY and CDR2 SVGAGI. Trimming took off 4 bases at V and 1 base at J, with 11 bases between the two ends. CDR3 sequence (DNA): TGTGCCAGCAGTTCACCCGGGGGTTCCTACGAGCAGTACTTC. Its protein product is CASSSPGGSYEQYF.

This clone was counted a single time. The chain combines TRBV6-1 with TRBJ1-2; 9 bases are a match to TRBD1. This CDR3 is built from 15 residues. Germline V gives CDR1 MNHNS, CDR2 SASEGT. Unmatched junction bases numbered 9, after V lost 8 bases and J lost 2 bases. The CDR3 region has the DNA TGTGCCAGCGTACAGGGGGCGAGCGGAAACTATGGCTACACCTTC. It encodes CASVQGASGNYGYTF.

CDR3 bases: TGTGCCAGCAGCGCTCGACTAGCGGATGACGAGCAGTACTTC. Protein: CASSARLADDEQYF. The J gene is TRBJ2-7, the V gene TRBV9, with 9 bases matching TRBD2. Germline CDR1 and CDR2: SGDLS and YYNGEE. V was pared by 3 bases and J by 5 bases, with 6 bases of the junction left unmatched. The CDR3 covers 14 residues.

In nucleotides, the CDR3 is TGTGCCAGCAGGGAGGGACTAGCGGCAAATCAGTTCTTC. Translated, it gives CASREGLAANQFF. V gene TRBV27 combines with J gene TRBJ2-1; TRBD2 aligns across 11 bases. The CDR3 is 13 residues long. Unmatched junction bases numbered 8, after V lost 6 bases and J lost 13 bases. The germline CDR1 and CDR2 sequences are MNHEY and SMNVEV (reference sequence).

The rearrangement uses TRBV4-3 and TRBJ1-1; D not resolved. The CDR3 covers 14 residues. Germline V lookup: CDR1 LGHNA, CDR2 YSLEER. V was clipped by 0 bases and J by 5 bases, with 10 bases between them. CDR3 loop: CASSQEPGMTEAFF. The CDR3 region has the DNA TGCGCCAGCAGCCAAGAACCGGGGATGACTGAAGCTTTCTTT.

The V and J genes are TRBV28 and TRBJ2-7; TRBD1 agrees at 7 bases. This CDR3 region has 14 residues. V trimming: 8 bases; J trimming: 2 bases; junction bases outside the gene matches: 9. The V gene's germline CDR1 is MDHEN and CDR2 SYDVKM. The CDR3 nucleotides are TGTGCCAGCCTCTCGCAGACAGGGACCTACGAGCAGTACTTC. Its translation: CASLSQTGTYEQYF.

This chain links TRBV28 with TRBJ2-3, with TRBD1 as a possible D gene (6 bases). This CDR3 contains 17 residues. V gave up 1 base and J gave up 0 bases, with 14 bases separating them. The germline V gene encodes CDR1 MDHEN and CDR2 SYDVKM. The CDR3 sequence is CASSLFGDRSSTDTQYF. For the CDR3, the DNA is TGTGCCAGCAGTTTATTCGGTGACAGGAGTAGCACAGATACGCAGTATTTT.

The J gene is TRBJ2-7, the V gene TRBV19; D is perhaps TRBD1 (5 bases). V lost 1 base and J 0 bases, leaving 10 bases between the germline ends. Germline values: CDR1 LNHDA, CDR2 SQIVND (reference sequence). This CDR3 region has 15 residues. CDR3 residues: CASSIGTTSSYEQYF. The CDR3 nucleotides read TGTGCCAGTAGTATAGGGACAACGAGCTCCTACGAGCAGTACTTC.

The chain links TRBV18 to TRBJ1-2; 11 bases map to TRBD1. CDR1 is KGHSH and CDR2 is LQKENI in the germline V gene. V trimming: 8 bases; J trimming: 2 bases; junction bases outside the gene matches: 4. This CDR3 spans 14 amino acids. CDR3 coding DNA: TGTGCCAGCACGGGGACAGGGGGGAACTATGGCTACACCTTC. Translation: CASTGTGGNYGYTF.

CDR3 loop: CASSILAGGPGTQYF. CDR3 nucleotide sequence: TGTGCCAGCAGCATCCTAGCGGGGGGGCCTGGCACCCAGTACTTC. The genes are TRBV5-4 and TRBJ2-5, with 12 bases aligning to TRBD2. Trimming removed 4 bases from V and 8 bases from J; junction bases left unmatched: 9. From germline, CDR1 is SGHNT and CDR2 YYREEE (reference sequence). The CDR3 extends over 15 amino acids.

This chain joins TRBV10-1 and TRBJ2-2, with TRBD2 matching 10 bases. The CDR3 has 15 residues. Germline lookup yields CDR1 WNHNN and CDR2 SYGVQD (reference sequence). The V segment lost 4 bases and the J segment 6 bases; nucleotides outside the gene matches: 5. CDR3 sequence (DNA): TGCGCCAGCAGTGGGAAGCGGGGGGGCTCCGGGGAGCTGTTTTTT. It codes for CASSGKRGGSGELFF.

J is TRBJ2-7 and V is TRBV6-5; 9 nucleotides agree with TRBD2. There are 14 residues in the CDR3. V lost 0 bases, J lost 6 bases, and 3 bases stayed unmatched. CDR1 is MNHEY, CDR2 SVGAGI, per germline. CDR3 DNA: TGTGCCAGCAGTTACTCTAGCGGGAGACTCGAGCAGTACTTC. Residues: CASSYSSGRLEQYF.

The chain couples TRBV27 to TRBJ2-7; the match to TRBD2 covers 13 bases. The CDR3 has 16 residues. CDR1 is MNHEY, CDR2 SMNVEV, per germline (reference sequence). With V trimmed by 4 bases and J by 7 bases, 10 bases remained unmatched. The CDR3 DNA reads TGTGCCAGCAGTTGGGGACTAGCGGGGAATCTGCGGGAGCAGTACTTC. Its protein is CASSWGLAGNLREQYF.

V is TRBV6-5 and J is TRBJ1-6, with 7 bases lining up with TRBD1. Trimming at V came to 8 bases and at J to 10 bases, leaving 11 bases not matched to a gene. The CDR3 spans 14 residues. Germline values: CDR1 MNHEY, CDR2 SVGAGI. The CDR3 nucleotides are TGTGCCAGCGGACTTCAGGGGGGCGGGTCACCCCTCCACTTT. Encoded protein: CASGLQGGGSPLHF.

The rearrangement joins TRBV29-1 to TRBJ1-1; the D is unclear. Trimming pared 4 bases from V and 4 bases from J, leaving 10 bases between. The CDR3 contains 12 residues. CDR1 is SQVTM, CDR2 ANQGSEA, per germline. As DNA, the CDR3 is TGCAGCGTTGGAGGATTCGGCACTGAAGCTTTCTTT. Residues: CSVGGFGTEAFF. The variable domain in full, with the rest retrieved from reference TRBV29-1 and TRBJ1-1, is SAVISQKPSRDICQRGTSLTIQCQVDSQVTMMFWYRQQPGQSLTLIATANQGSEATYESGFVIDKFPISRPNLTFSTLTVSNMSPEDSSIYLCSVGGFGTEAFFGQGTRLTVV.

The chain employs TRBV5-4 and TRBJ1-2, with TRBD1 matching 7 bases. Germline loops: CDR1 SGHNT, CDR2 YYREEE (reference sequence). The CDR3 has 14 residues. J gave up 5 bases and V 0 bases, and 4 bases lay outside the gene matches. The CDR3 sequence is CASSLEGGRYGYTF. CDR3 nucleotide sequence: TGTGCCAGCAGCTTGGAAGGGGGCAGGTATGGCTACACCTTC.